These 27 T cell receptor beta chains originate from one sample sequenced in a study of Graves' ophthalmopathy and Graves' hyperthyroidism. Amplification targeted the TCR beta CDR3 regions, with RNA transcripts as the source material. The workflow started with a first-round RT-PCR run with HTBI primers and then moved on to a second-round multiplex PCR. Via MiXCR, TCRdb re-called the multiplex PCR reads, giving one row per CDR3 protein. This table holds around 470,000 distinct CDR3 sequences, roughly an eighth found once. The specimen was blood. These receptor sequences come from a woman between 25 and 40 years old with Graves' ophthalmopathy.

This clonotype was seen ten or more times. The chain recombines TRBV20-1 with TRBJ1-2; D remains unclear. This CDR3 has 13 residues. Germline V gene sequence: CDR1 DFQATT, CDR2 SNEGSKA (reference sequence). V gave up 4 bases and J gave up 5 bases, with 14 bases separating them. CDR3 DNA: TGCAGTGCTAAAGACACGTGGGTTTATGGCTACACCTTC. Protein sequence: CSAKDTWVYGYTF.

This clonotype showed up just a few times. This chain links TRBV29-1 with TRBJ2-7, with a tentative D call TRBD2 (6 bases). CDR3 length: 15 residues. Trimming cost V 6 bases and J 0 bases, with 18 bases left between them. The germline V gene has CDR1 SQVTM and CDR2 ANQGSEA. DNA for the CDR3: TGCAGCGTGGGGGGATCTAGTTGGGGCTCCTACGAGCAGTACTTC. Translated: CSVGGSSWGSYEQYF.

Many counts were recorded for this clonotype. The chain links TRBV27 to TRBJ1-2, with TRBD1 matching over 8 bases. This CDR3 has 17 residues. The germline CDR1 and CDR2 sequences are MNHEY and SMNVEV (reference sequence). J was trimmed by 0 bases and V by 3 bases; bases with no gene match: 9. The CDR3 region is CASSFIDRGVPNYGYTF. The CDR3, as DNA: TGTGCCAGCAGTTTCATAGACAGGGGTGTCCCTAACTATGGCTACACCTTC.

This clonotype was counted at least ten times. V and J are TRBV6-5 and TRBJ1-1, with unresolved D. Trimming cost V 2 bases and J 5 bases, with 6 bases left between them. This CDR3 is 12 amino acids long. Per germline, CDR1 MNHEY and CDR2 SVGAGI. CDR3 sequence: CASSYGKTEAFF. CDR3 coding DNA: TGTGCCAGCAGTTACGGGAAAACTGAAGCTTTCTTT.

This clonotype came up many times. V usage is TRBV7-2 and J usage is TRBJ2-7; D unclear. Trimming removed 7 bases at V and 4 bases at J, with 11 bases between. The CDR3 has 12 residues. The V gene's germline CDR1 is SGHTA and CDR2 FQGNSA. The CDR3 reads CASNLDGYEQYF. The CDR3 nucleotides are TGTGCCAGCAATCTAGACGGGTACGAGCAGTACTTC. The whole variable domain, remainder taken from reference TRBV7-2 and TRBJ2-7, is GAGVSQSPSNKVTEKGKDVELRCDPISGHTALYWYRQSLGQGLEFLIYFQGNSAPDKSGLPSDRFSAERTGGSVSTLTIQRTQQEDSAVYLCASNLDGYEQYFGPGTRLTVT.

The chain joins TRBV6-1 to TRBJ2-7, with 9 bases fitting TRBD1. Germline-derived CDR1 and CDR2 are MNHNS and SASEGT. The CDR3 is made up of 15 amino acids. J lost 6 bases, V lost 8 bases, and 14 bases had no gene match. The CDR3 region is CASPENGDRGSEQYF. The CDR3 coding sequence is TGTGCCAGCCCGGAAAATGGAGACAGGGGGAGCGAGCAGTACTTC.

A note on this clonotype: Relative to the germline gene, one junction end is altered; a read error may explain this. The V call is TRBV6-1, the J call TRBJ1-5; a possible D gene is TRBD1 (5 bases). The CDR3 is 12 residues long. Germline assignment: CDR1 MNHNS and CDR2 SASEGT. In DNA, the CDR3 is TGTGCCATCAGTGGGGGGAATCAGCCCCAGCATTTT. The encoded protein is CAISGGNQPQHF.

This clonotype was seen at least ten times. The V gene is TRBV7-9, the J gene TRBJ2-2; D gene unclear. CDR3 length equals 15 residues. The V gene's germline CDR1 is SEHNR and CDR2 FQNEAQ (reference sequence). Trimming cost V 4 bases and J 1 base, with 10 bases left between them. CDR3 protein: CASSSVDMNTGELFF. In nucleotides, the CDR3 is TGTGCCAGCAGCTCCGTTGACATGAACACCGGGGAGCTGTTTTTT.

The chain links TRBV18 to TRBJ2-7; D is uncertain. The CDR3 contains 14 residues. CDR1 and CDR2 from the germline V gene are KGHSH and LQKENI. V was cut by 5 bases and J by 2 bases, with 13 bases left in between. The CDR3 loop reads CASSGQASTYEQYF. The DNA for the CDR3 is TGTGCCAGCTCAGGGCAGGCGTCTACCTACGAGCAGTACTTC.

This clonotype was recorded at least ten times. This rearrangement joins TRBV12-3 or TRBV12-4 to TRBJ2-7; D unresolved. This CDR3 region has 15 residues. V was cut by 6 bases and J by 6 bases, with 21 bases left in between. The CDR3 coding sequence is TGTGCCAGCAGCCCGAGTCGCGCACCTCGCGGCGAGCAGTACTTC. Amino acid sequence: CASSPSRAPRGEQYF.

This clonotype has only a few counts. The rearrangement uses TRBV4-2 and TRBJ2-7; perhaps D is TRBD1 or TRBD2 (5 bases each). The ends were cut back, 0 bases at V and 3 bases at J, with 12 bases in the middle. From germline, CDR1 is LGHNA and CDR2 YNFKEQ. This CDR3 spans 15 amino acids. CDR3 residues: CASSQDWGYLYEQYF. DNA for the CDR3: TGTGCCAGCAGCCAAGATTGGGGGTATCTCTACGAGCAGTACTTC.

This clonotype was recorded at least ten times. The chain employs TRBV5-1 and TRBJ2-7; 7 bases map to TRBD2. From germline, CDR1 is SGHRS and CDR2 YFSETQ. The CDR3 is 14 amino acids. The V and J ends lost 4 bases and 5 bases, in that order; junction bases with no gene match: 9. CDR3 loop: CASSPTAGGNEQYF. The CDR3 nucleotides read TGCGCCAGCAGCCCCACCGCCGGGGGGAACGAGCAGTACTTC.

This clonotype showed up many times. The DNA for the CDR3 is TGTGCCAGCAGTTACTCTCTTAGCGGGGGCGAAGAGACCCAGTACTTC. Protein product: CASSYSLSGGEETQYF. V gene TRBV6-2 or TRBV6-3 combines with J gene TRBJ2-5; TRBD2 aligns across 9 bases. The ends lost 0 bases at V and 3 bases at J; junction bases unmatched: 5. This CDR3 is built from 16 residues. Germline CDR1 MNHEY, CDR2 SVGEGT.

This clonotype was found many times. The V gene is TRBV20-1, the J gene TRBJ2-7; TRBD1 aligns across 8 bases. Losses at the gene ends were 5 bases for V and 2 bases for J; bases not matched to a gene: 2. CDR3 size: 12 residues. The germline gives CDR1 DFQATT, CDR2 SNEGSKA (reference sequence). The CDR3 loop is CSASGQAYEQYF. CDR3 nucleotide sequence: TGCAGTGCTTCGGGACAGGCCTACGAGCAGTACTTC.

V and J are TRBV3-1 and TRBJ2-2; 7 bases fit TRBD2. This CDR3 contains 18 residues. Germline V lookup: CDR1 LGHDT, CDR2 YNNKEL (reference sequence). Trimming removed 1 base from V and 2 bases from J; junction bases left unmatched: 10. DNA of the CDR3: TGTGCCAGCAGCCAAGTGGTGCGGCGGGGGACTAACACCGGGGAGCTGTTTTTT. Translation: CASSQVVRRGTNTGELFF.

This clonotype showed up many times. This rearrangement joins TRBV9 to TRBJ2-7, with D perhaps TRBD1 (5 bases). This CDR3 spans 15 amino acids. V lost 0 bases and J lost 4, with 14 bases in between. Per germline, CDR1 SGDLS and CDR2 YYNGEE. The chain's CDR3 is CASSVDSQGRYEQYF. The CDR3 coding sequence is TGTGCCAGCAGCGTAGATTCGCAGGGCAGATACGAGCAGTACTTC.

This clonotype was seen a few times. This chain joins TRBV5-1 and TRBJ1-1, with D unresolved. V lost 6 bases and J 4 bases, leaving 10 bases between the germline ends. Germline V gene data show CDR1 as SGHRS and CDR2 as YFSETQ. The CDR3 runs to 12 residues. In DNA form, the CDR3 reads TGCGCCAGCAAGCGGGAGGGCACTGAAGCTTTCTTT. Translated: CASKREGTEAFF.

This clonotype was detected many times. The chain employs TRBV20-1 and TRBJ1-2; weak D call: TRBD1 (6 bases). Trimming took 6 bases from V and 3 from J, leaving 17 bases between them. The germline CDR1 and CDR2 sequences are DFQATT and SNEGSKA (reference sequence). The CDR3 consists of 14 residues. CDR3 nucleotide sequence: TGCAGTGCCTTTAGACGGGGGCTGGACTATGGCTACACCTTC. The encoded protein is CSAFRRGLDYGYTF.

The CDR3 DNA reads as TGTGCCAGCAGTGATAGGGACAGCCCCTACGAGCAGTACTTC. Translated: CASSDRDSPYEQYF. This rearrangement joins TRBV28 to TRBJ2-7; TRBD1 agrees at 7 bases. CDR3 size: 14 residues. The germline CDR1 and CDR2 sequences are MDHEN and SYDVKM. V trimming: 5 bases; J trimming: 2 bases; junction bases outside the gene matches: 6.

The rearrangement links TRBV13 to TRBJ1-1; no firm D call. This CDR3 region has 15 residues. CDR1 and CDR2 (germline): PRHDT, FYEKMQ (reference sequence). The ends were cut back, 5 bases at V and 0 bases at J, with 13 bases in the middle. The CDR3: CASSHREGLNTEAFF. Written as DNA, the CDR3 is TGTGCCAGCAGCCACAGAGAAGGTTTGAACACTGAAGCTTTCTTT.

This clonotype showed up many times. The chain uses TRBV6-1 and TRBJ1-1, with a possible D match to TRBD1 (6 bases). This CDR3 is built from 14 residues. Trimming removed 5 bases from V and 2 bases from J, with 12 bases in between. Germline assignment: CDR1 MNHNS and CDR2 SASEGT. The CDR3 is CASSRRQANTEAFF. DNA for the CDR3: TGTGCCAGCAGTCGTCGACAGGCTAACACTGAAGCTTTCTTT.

The rearrangement uses TRBV3-1 and TRBJ1-1, with D maybe TRBD1 (6 bases). This CDR3 has 17 amino acids. The V gene's germline CDR1 is LGHDT and CDR2 YNNKEL (reference sequence). Trimming stripped 1 base from V and 5 bases from J, with 20 bases between. CDR3 DNA sequence: TGTGCCAGCAGCCAAGTCTTGGGGGAGGGGGTCAGGACTGAAGCTTTCTTT. Residues: CASSQVLGEGVRTEAFF.

J is TRBJ2-5 and V is TRBV19, with D perhaps matching TRBD2 (6 bases). Trimming took 5 bases from V and 3 from J, leaving 22 bases between them. Germline-derived CDR1 and CDR2 are LNHDA and SQIVND (reference sequence). This CDR3 region has 17 residues. CDR3 in amino acids: CASSPDRWREGKETQYF. The CDR3 DNA follows: TGTGCCAGTAGTCCTGATAGGTGGCGGGAAGGAAAAGAGACCCAGTACTTC.

This clonotype was picked up many times. The rearrangement uses TRBV12-3 or TRBV12-4 and TRBJ1-2, with 7 bases that match TRBD1. This CDR3 region has 13 residues. Unmatched junction bases numbered 7, after V lost 5 bases and J lost 7 bases. The CDR3 DNA sequence: TGTGCCAGCAGTCTGGACACAGGGGCTGGCTACACCTTC. This codes for CASSLDTGAGYTF.

About this clonotype: A single base separates this from a much larger clone, so it may be a read error. A read error is likely, as this CDR3 ends without the conserved phenylalanine or tryptophan. The CDR3: CASSYSGAGGTYEQYY. The DNA for the CDR3 is TGTGCCAGCAGTTACTCCGGGGCCGGGGGTACCTACGAGCAGTACTAC. The chain employs TRBV6-5 and TRBJ2-7; a weak D match, TRBD2 (6 bases). V lost 0 bases and J 2 bases, leaving 14 bases between the germline ends. CDR1 is MNHEY and CDR2 is SVGAGI in the germline V gene. The CDR3 covers 16 residues.

This clonotype was found many times. V is TRBV28 and J is TRBJ1-5, with TRBD1 matching 8 bases. CDR3 size: 18 residues. V gave up 3 bases and J gave up 6 bases; unmatched junction bases: 16. Germline CDR1 reads MDHEN; CDR2 reads SYDVKM. CDR3 sequence: CASSFPQGGPAGSQPQHF. The CDR3 DNA reads TGTGCCAGCAGTTTCCCACAGGGGGGGCCCGCGGGTAGTCAGCCCCAGCATTTT.

This clonotype has a count of ten or more. The chain couples TRBV28 to TRBJ1-2; possible D gene TRBD1, 6 bases. Deletions cut 6 bases from V and 5 bases from J, with 13 bases between. The germline V gene encodes CDR1 MDHEN and CDR2 SYDVKM. This CDR3 has 13 amino acids. CDR3 loop: CASSQRQVYGYTF. DNA of the CDR3: TGTGCCAGCAGCCAAAGACAGGTTTATGGCTACACCTTC.